This passage covers 25 T cell receptor beta chains from one sample sequenced in a study of cytomegalovirus exposure and HLA in healthy donors. Use of 60 Vbeta and 13 Jbeta primers characterized the PCR. Measured with immunoSEQ multiplex PCR; TCRdb has only the in-frame clones, and not every one. Of some 130,000 clones listed, about four fifths are singletons. The specimen was PBMCs. Source of these receptors: a man younger than 45 in good health.

This clone came up once. The chain uses TRBV6-1 and TRBJ2-2, with TRBD1 identical over 10 bases. Germline lookup yields CDR1 MNHNS and CDR2 SASEGT. V gave up 11 bases and J gave up 7 bases; unmatched junction bases: 10. This CDR3 contains 14 residues. The CDR3 sequence is CAGRDRGKGGELFF. The CDR3 DNA is TGTGCCGGGAGGGACAGGGGAAAGGGCGGGGAGCTGTTTTTT.

The chain uses TRBV7-8 and TRBJ2-7, with 8 bases matching TRBD1. Per the germline V gene, CDR1 is SGHVS and CDR2 is FQNEAQ. CDR3 length: 15 amino acids. The trim removed 6 bases at V and 3 bases at J, leaving 10 bases unmatched. CDR3 sequence (DNA): TGTGCCAGCAGAGGACACCGGGACAGGAGCTACGAGCAGTACTTC. Its protein product is CASRGHRDRSYEQYF. Full variable domain (remainder filled in from reference TRBV7-8 and TRBJ2-7): GAGVSQSPRYKVAKRGQDVALRCDPISGHVSLFWYQQALGQGPEFLTYFQNEAQLDKSGLPSDRFFAERPEGSVSTLKIQRTQQEDSAVYLCASRGHRDRSYEQYFGPGTRLTVT.

The V call is TRBV6-4, the J call TRBJ2-1, with 14 bases fitting TRBD2. The CDR3 loop spans 14 amino acids. Looked up from germline, CDR1 is MRHNA and CDR2 is SNTAGT. The ends lost 10 bases at V and 9 bases at J; junction bases unmatched: 8. The CDR3 nucleotides are TGTGCCACCCGGACTAGCGGGAGGAAAGGTGAGCAGTTCTTC. Amino acids: CATRTSGRKGEQFF.

This clone has just a few counts. The chain couples TRBV7-9 to TRBJ2-1; possibly TRBD2 for D (6 bases). This CDR3 is 16 amino acids long. Trimming took 6 bases from V and 4 from J, leaving 19 bases between them. CDR1 is SEHNR and CDR2 is FQNEAQ in the germline V gene (reference sequence). CDR3 sequence reads: CASRAPGLQKYNEQFF. CDR3 nucleotides: TGTGCCAGCAGAGCGCCGGGACTCCAAAAATACAATGAGCAGTTCTTC.

V usage is TRBV28 and J usage is TRBJ2-7; no reliable D call. Germline assignment: CDR1 MDHEN and CDR2 SYDVKM. With 6 bases removed from V and 4 bases from J, the gap between germline ends came to 13 bases. The CDR3 totals 13 residues. The CDR3 nucleotides are TGTGCCAGCAGCCGACTTCTAGTGTACGAGCAGTACTTC. Its translation: CASSRLLVYEQYF.

The J gene is TRBJ2-6, the V gene TRBV28; TRBD1 might be the D (6 bases). The CDR3 is 16 amino acids. Germline V gives CDR1 MDHEN, CDR2 SYDVKM. V gave up 3 bases and J gave up 4 bases, with 13 bases separating them. The CDR3 DNA follows: TGTGCCAGCAGTTTTTTAGCAGGGGCCGGGGCCAACGTCCTGACTTTC. Its translation is CASSFLAGAGANVLTF.

V usage is TRBV7-3 and J usage is TRBJ2-6, with 7 bases lining up with TRBD1. The CDR3 loop spans 18 amino acids. CDR1 is SGHTA and CDR2 is FQGTGA in the germline V gene. The trim removed 3 bases at V and 4 bases at J, leaving 12 bases unmatched. The CDR3 coding sequence is TGTGCCAGCAGCTTCTCAGGGACAGCATCTTCGGGGGCCAACGTCCTGACTTTC. Protein product: CASSFSGTASSGANVLTF.

This clone was seen a few times. This chain connects TRBV11-3 to TRBJ2-2; no clear D gene. V lost 0 bases and J lost 8, with 4 bases in between. CDR1 is SGHNT, CDR2 YENEEA, per germline. This CDR3 is built from 12 residues. CDR3: CASSLDSGELFF. In nucleotides, the CDR3 is TGTGCCAGCAGCTTAGACTCGGGGGAGCTGTTTTTT. The complete variable domain, with remaining parts taken from reference TRBV11-3 and TRBJ2-2, reads EAGVVQSPRYKIIEKKQPVAFWCNPISGHNTLYWYLQNLGQGPELLIRYENEEAVDDSQLPKDRFSAERLKGVDSTLKIQPAELGDSAVYLCASSLDSGELFFGEGSRLTVL.

V gene TRBV27 combines with J gene TRBJ1-5; D remains ambiguous. V lost 7 bases, J lost 4 bases, and 14 bases lay in between. The CDR3 length is 14 residues. In germline, CDR1 is MNHEY, CDR2 SMNVEV (reference sequence). CDR3 region: CASNSRQTNQPQHF. The CDR3 nucleotides read TGTGCCAGCAATTCCCGGCAGACAAATCAGCCCCAGCATTTT.

This clone was detected only a few times. V gene TRBV10-3 combines with J gene TRBJ1-1; 9 nucleotides line up with TRBD1. J was trimmed by 0 bases and V by 10 bases; bases with no gene match: 6. From germline, CDR1 is ENHRY and CDR2 SYGVKD. The CDR3 loop spans 14 amino acids. Here the CDR3 reads CATGTGTMNTEAFF. CDR3 in DNA: TGTGCCACTGGGACAGGGACGATGAACACTGAAGCTTTCTTT.

This clone occurred once. This chain joins TRBV5-5 and TRBJ2-7; no reliable D call. This CDR3 has 14 residues. V lost 4 bases and J lost 0, with 11 bases in between. Germline values: CDR1 SGHKS, CDR2 YYEKEE (reference sequence). CDR3 nucleotide sequence: TGTGCCAGCAGCCTTGCGACTGACTCCTACGAGCAGTACTTC. Translated, it gives CASSLATDSYEQYF.

This chain joins TRBV9 and TRBJ1-1; TRBD1 might be the D (5 bases). V lost 0 bases and J 5 bases, leaving 17 bases between the germline ends. Germline V lookup: CDR1 SGDLS, CDR2 YYNGEE. The CDR3 is made up of 16 amino acids. CDR3 bases: TGTGCCAGCAGCGTAGAGGGCTTTACTGGGGGGACTGAAGCTTTCTTT. Its protein product is CASSVEGFTGGTEAFF.

The V call is TRBV4-1, the J call TRBJ1-2; no clear D gene. V lost 4 bases to trimming and J lost 8 bases, with 17 bases between them. CDR1 and CDR2 (germline): MGHRA, YSYEKL. This CDR3 has 14 amino acids. The CDR3 DNA reads TGCGCCAGCAGCCGCAGAACCGACACTGGAGGCTACACCTTC. It yields the protein CASSRRTDTGGYTF.

The chain employs TRBV7-9 and TRBJ2-1, with D unresolved. There are 14 residues in the CDR3. V was trimmed by 1 base and J by 7 bases, leaving 11 bases between them. Germline-derived CDR1 and CDR2 are SEHNR and FQNEAQ (reference sequence). In DNA, the CDR3 is TGTGCCAGCAGCTTAGTGGTGCAGACTAATGAGCAGTTCTTC. Its translation is CASSLVVQTNEQFF.

This chain uses TRBV19 with TRBJ2-1, with a weak D call TRBD1 (5 bases). V lost 3 bases, J lost 2 bases, and 8 bases lay in between. The germline V gene encodes CDR1 LNHDA and CDR2 SQIVND (reference sequence). This CDR3 spans 14 amino acids. The CDR3 sequence is CASSIRVPYNEQFF. As DNA, the CDR3 is TGTGCCAGTAGTATCAGGGTCCCCTACAATGAGCAGTTCTTC.

The chain employs TRBV4-2 and TRBJ2-7; 10 bases are a match to TRBD2. The CDR3 has 16 residues. Germline lookup yields CDR1 LGHNA and CDR2 YNFKEQ. V dropped 0 bases and J dropped 4; count of bases not matched to a gene: 6. CDR3 in amino acids: CASSQDPSGSFYEQYF. The CDR3 DNA reads as TGTGCCAGCAGCCAAGATCCTAGCGGGAGTTTTTACGAGCAGTACTTC.

Written as DNA, the CDR3 is TGTGCCAGCAGTTTAAAGGAGATTGGCAATCAGCCCCAGCATTTT. This codes for CASSLKEIGNQPQHF. This chain joins TRBV28 and TRBJ1-5; D is unclear. Trimming removed 2 bases at V and 2 bases at J, with 10 bases between. Germline CDR1 is MDHEN and CDR2 is SYDVKM. This CDR3 has 15 amino acids.

The chain recombines TRBV19 with TRBJ2-7, with 9 bases aligning to TRBD2. V was clipped by 5 bases and J by 5 bases; unmatched bases: 16. CDR1 is LNHDA, CDR2 SQIVND, per germline (reference sequence). This CDR3 region has 17 residues. As DNA, the CDR3 is TGTGCCAGTAGTTTCCTCCCCATAGCGGGAGTAAACGACGAGCAGTACTTC. It codes for CASSFLPIAGVNDEQYF. Using reference TRBV19 and TRBJ2-7 for the parts outside the CDR3, the full variable domain is DGGITQSPKYLFRKEGQNVTLSCEQNLNHDAMYWYRQDPGQGLRLIYYSQIVNDFQKGDIAEGYSVSREKKESFPLTVTSAQKNPTAFYLCASSFLPIAGVNDEQYFGPGTRLTVT.

The V call is TRBV7-2, the J call TRBJ2-7; 9 bases align to TRBD2. The DNA end is a closer match to TRBJ2-1, so the J assignment may be wrong. The CDR3 is 13 residues long. Looked up from germline, CDR1 is SGHTA and CDR2 is FQGNSA. The CDR3 bases are TGTGCCTTGGCTAGCGGGGCGAACAATGAGCAGTTCTTC. Translated, it gives CALASGANNEQFF.

J is TRBJ1-3 and V is TRBV5-4; 11 nucleotides match TRBD1. V shed 3 bases and J 4 bases; nucleotides not matched to a gene: 6. Germline V gene sequence: CDR1 SGHNT, CDR2 YYREEE (reference sequence). The CDR3 extends over 16 amino acids. CDR3 nucleotides: TGTGCCAGCAGCTACCGGGACAGGGGGTCCGGAAACACCATATATTTT. Protein product: CASSYRDRGSGNTIYF.

The CDR3 spells CASRAGGVNQPQHF. The CDR3 region has the DNA TGTGCCAGCAGAGCCGGGGGGGTAAATCAGCCCCAGCATTTT. V usage is TRBV2 and J usage is TRBJ1-5, with D maybe TRBD1 (5 bases). V was shortened by 6 bases and J by 4 bases, with 13 bases between the two germline ends. Germline V lookup: CDR1 SNHLY, CDR2 FYNNEI. This CDR3 contains 14 residues.

The chain carries TRBV4-1 and TRBJ2-1, with 10 nucleotides matching TRBD2. CDR3 length: 17 amino acids. Germline lookup yields CDR1 MGHRA and CDR2 YSYEKL. Trimming at V came to 2 bases and at J to 9 bases, leaving 13 bases not matched to a gene. The CDR3 reads CASSQTVAGGGIAEQFF. Written as DNA, the CDR3 is TGCGCCAGCAGCCAAACGGTAGCGGGAGGTGGGATCGCTGAGCAGTTCTTC.

The chain recombines TRBV18 with TRBJ1-5; 7 nucleotides agree with TRBD1. The CDR3 totals 15 residues. The V segment lost 6 bases and the J segment 2 bases; nucleotides outside the gene matches: 7. The germline V gene encodes CDR1 KGHSH and CDR2 LQKENI. The CDR3 sequence is CASSPDRARNQPQHF. CDR3 nucleotide sequence: TGTGCCAGCTCCCCCGACAGGGCTCGCAATCAGCCCCAGCATTTT.

This clone was detected only once. The chain uses TRBV27 and TRBJ2-7; D is undetermined. The CDR3 sequence is 13 residues long. V lost 2 bases and J lost 2, with 7 bases in between. The germline V gene encodes CDR1 MNHEY and CDR2 SMNVEV (reference sequence). The CDR3 loop reads CASSLDGAYEQYF. CDR3 in DNA: TGTGCCAGCAGTTTAGACGGAGCCTACGAGCAGTACTTC.

The sample holds a few counts of this clone. The chain recombines TRBV7-9 with TRBJ2-7; weak D call: TRBD2 (5 bases). Germline CDR1 and CDR2: SEHNR and FQNEAQ (reference sequence). V lost 5 bases and J lost 2, with 19 bases in between. The CDR3 is 16 amino acids. The CDR3 loop is CASSPRPGTPAYEQYF. DNA of the CDR3: TGTGCCAGCAGCCCTCGGCCGGGAACTCCCGCCTACGAGCAGTACTTC.